One and the same sample provided the 10 T cell receptor beta chains below, sequenced in a study of blood T cell repertoires in COVID-19. TCRdb keeps only in-frame clones here, not all; method: immunoSEQ multiplex PCR. This sample has roughly 250,000 clones, with roughly 80% found just once. Sequencing was carried out using PBMCs or T cells enriched from blood (not recorded which). These receptors all stem from a woman in her thirties or forties who had been exposed to COVID-19.

This clone was found once. Within the sample, other DNA sequences also encode this same CDR3. The rearrangement uses TRBV7-9 and TRBJ1-5; 7 bases agree with TRBD1. V lost 5 bases to trimming and J lost 2 bases; unmatched junction nucleotides: 3. This CDR3 region has 14 residues. CDR1 and CDR2 from the germline V gene are SEHNR and FQNEAQ (reference sequence). The CDR3 DNA reads as TGTGCCAGCAGCCTAGGACAGGGCAATCAGCCCCAGCATTTT. Its protein product is CASSLGQGNQPQHF.

V is TRBV30 and J is TRBJ2-5, with unresolved D. CDR3 size: 14 residues. The V end lost 2 bases, the J end lost 0 bases, and 10 bases lay between the germline ends. Looked up from germline, CDR1 is GTSNPN and CDR2 is SVGIG (reference sequence). Written as DNA, the CDR3 is TGTGCCTGGAGTATGGAGACGTACCAAGAGACCCAGTACTTC. It translates to CAWSMETYQETQYF.

This clone turned up a few times. The chain employs TRBV19 and TRBJ2-2; no clear D gene. V shed 9 bases and J shed 4 bases, with 12 bases lying between them. The CDR3 is 13 residues long. CDR1 and CDR2 from the germline V gene are LNHDA and SQIVND (reference sequence). CDR3 region: CASAWSVTGELFF. The DNA of the CDR3 is TGTGCCAGCGCCTGGTCGGTCACCGGGGAGCTGTTTTTT.

J is TRBJ2-3 and V is TRBV18; 8 bases map to TRBD2. With 3 bases clipped from V and 0 bases from J, the junction kept 5 bases outside the gene matches. CDR3 length: 16 amino acids. The germline V gene has CDR1 KGHSH and CDR2 LQKENI. The CDR3 DNA sequence: TGTGCCAGCTCACCTGGAGCGGGGGCGAGCACAGATACGCAGTATTTT. It yields the protein CASSPGAGASTDTQYF. Using reference TRBV18 and TRBJ2-3 for the parts outside the CDR3, the full variable domain is NAGVMQNPRHLVRRRGQEARLRCSPMKGHSHVYWYRQLPEEGLKFMVYLQKENIIDESGMPKERFSAEFPKEGPSILRIQQVVRGDSAAYFCASSPGAGASTDTQYFGPGTRLTVL.

This sequence joins TRBV18 and TRBJ2-1, with TRBD1 matching over 10 bases. Germline-derived CDR1 and CDR2 are KGHSH and LQKENI. The CDR3 spans 15 residues. V lost 6 bases to trimming and J lost 6 bases; unmatched junction nucleotides: 8. The CDR3: CASSRGQGEVNEQFF. The CDR3 DNA is TGTGCCAGCTCTCGCGGACAGGGGGAGGTCAATGAGCAGTTCTTC.

The chain is built from TRBV2 and TRBJ2-7; D may be TRBD2 (5 bases). The V end lost 1 base, the J end lost 6 bases, and 7 bases lay between the germline ends. The CDR3 spans 12 residues. Germline V CDR1 and CDR2: SNHLY, FYNNEI. CDR3 sequence reads: CASSEGRVEQYF. The DNA of the CDR3 is TGTGCCAGCAGTGAAGGGCGGGTCGAGCAGTACTTC.

The rearrangement joins TRBV5-5 to TRBJ1-5; no clear D. The CDR3 runs 14 residues. Trimming took off 0 bases at V and 5 bases at J, with 9 bases between the two ends. In germline, CDR1 is SGHKS, CDR2 YYEKEE (reference sequence). The CDR3 DNA sequence: TGTGCCAGCAGCTTGGAACAGAGGGATCAGCCCCAGCATTTT. Amino acid sequence: CASSLEQRDQPQHF.

V usage is TRBV11-2 and J usage is TRBJ2-3; 14 nucleotides align to TRBD2. Germline CDR1 SGHAT, CDR2 FQNNGV. After removal of 6 bases from V and 9 bases from J, the junction contained 8 bases not matched to a gene. This CDR3 contains 15 residues. CDR3 sequence reads: CASRRLAGGMKTQYF. Here the CDR3 DNA reads TGTGCCAGCAGGCGACTAGCGGGGGGGATGAAAACGCAGTATTTT.

The chain joins TRBV19 to TRBJ2-7; a weak D match, TRBD1 (6 bases). The CDR3 extends over 14 amino acids. V was trimmed by 5 bases and J by 3 bases, leaving 14 bases between them. Germline-derived CDR1 and CDR2 are LNHDA and SQIVND (reference sequence). The CDR3 DNA reads as TGTGCCAGTAGTTACCGGGACAAAAACTACGAGCAGTACTTC. Its translation is CASSYRDKNYEQYF. Full variable domain (missing parts from reference TRBV19 and TRBJ2-7): DGGITQSPKYLFRKEGQNVTLSCEQNLNHDAMYWYRQDPGQGLRLIYYSQIVNDFQKGDIAEGYSVSREKKESFPLTVTSAQKNPTAFYLCASSYRDKNYEQYFGPGTRLTVT.

The V gene is TRBV30, the J gene TRBJ2-5; D uncertain. Trimming took off 4 bases at V and 5 bases at J, with 8 bases between the two ends. This CDR3 spans 11 amino acids. CDR1 is GTSNPN and CDR2 is SVGIG in the germline V gene (reference sequence). CDR3 in amino acids: CAWTRSETQYF. As DNA, the CDR3 is TGTGCCTGGACGCGGTCTGAGACCCAGTACTTC.